A single sample gave rise to the 18 T cell receptor beta chains below, sequenced in a study of blood T cell repertoires in COVID-19. The table came from immunoSEQ multiplex PCR; TCRdb's copy has only in-frame clones and leaves some out. The sample records about 120,000 clones, roughly 80% being singletons. The sample taken for sequencing was peripheral blood. The origin of the receptors is a human donor in a cohort sampled during active COVID-19.

A word on this clone: Other DNA sequences in the sample encode the same CDR3. The chain links TRBV6-5 to TRBJ2-7; 9 bases align to TRBD1. CDR1 MNHEY and CDR2 SVGAGI come from the germline V gene. This CDR3 region has 13 residues. V lost 5 bases, J lost 3 bases, and 2 bases stayed unmatched. CDR3 coding DNA: TGTGCCAGCAGTAAGACAGGGGGCTACGAGCAGTACTTC. Amino acid sequence: CASSKTGGYEQYF.

In its sample, this clone was seen a few times. J is TRBJ2-3 and V is TRBV5-6; TRBD2 agrees at 12 bases. Germline lookup yields CDR1 SGHDT and CDR2 YYEEEE. The CDR3 length is 16 residues. J was trimmed by 4 bases and V by 3 bases; bases with no gene match: 6. The CDR3 DNA reads TGTGCCAGCAGCTCTAAGACTAGCGGGAGCCCAGATACGCAGTATTTT. Amino acids: CASSSKTSGSPDTQYF. The full variable domain, with the rest looked up from reference TRBV5-6 and TRBJ2-3, is DAGVTQSPTHLIKTRGQQVTLRCSPKSGHDTVSWYQQALGQGPQFIFQYYEEEERQRGNFPDRFSGHQFPNYSSELNVNALLLGDSALYLCASSSKTSGSPDTQYFGPGTRLTVL.

A few counts support this clone. This chain uses TRBV14 with TRBJ2-7; 8 bases are a match to TRBD1. The V gene's germline CDR1 is SGHDN and CDR2 FVKESK. V was clipped by 0 bases and J by 6 bases; unmatched bases: 13. The CDR3 loop spans 17 amino acids. CDR3 amino acids: CASSQDRGAGGVGEQYF. The DNA of the CDR3 is TGTGCCAGCAGCCAAGATCGAGGGGCAGGGGGCGTGGGCGAGCAGTACTTC.

V and J are TRBV20-1 and TRBJ2-1, with 7 nucleotides matching TRBD2. CDR3 size: 12 residues. Unmatched junction bases numbered 3, after V lost 3 bases and J lost 7 bases. CDR1 is DFQATT and CDR2 is SNEGSKA in the germline V gene (reference sequence). The CDR3 DNA sequence: TGCAGTGCTAGTTTGGGGGGGAATGAGCAGTTCTTC. It is translated as CSASLGGNEQFF.

The chain combines TRBV5-4 with TRBJ1-6; D remains ambiguous. With 0 bases removed from V and 7 bases from J, the gap between germline ends came to 11 bases. The CDR3 is 15 residues long. Germline values: CDR1 SGHNT, CDR2 YYREEE (reference sequence). The CDR3 loop is CASSLGSGNNSPLHF. DNA for the CDR3: TGTGCCAGCAGCTTGGGATCAGGCAACAATTCACCCCTCCACTTT. The whole variable domain, filled in from reference TRBV5-4 and TRBJ1-6, reads ETGVTQSPTHLIKTRGQQVTLRCSSQSGHNTVSWYQQALGQGPQFIFQYYREEENGRGNFPPRFSGLQFPNYSSELNVNALELDDSALYLCASSLGSGNNSPLHFGNGTRLTVT.

This chain connects TRBV9 to TRBJ2-5; TRBD1 is a possible D gene (6 bases). Deletions cut 0 bases from V and 4 bases from J, with 13 bases between. The CDR3 has 15 amino acids. Germline CDR1 reads SGDLS; CDR2 reads YYNGEE. This CDR3 is CASSVDPGTIETQYF. The CDR3 nucleotides are TGTGCCAGCAGCGTAGATCCAGGGACAATAGAGACCCAGTACTTC.

The rearrangement joins TRBV29-1 to TRBJ2-7, with D possibly matching TRBD2 (6 bases). CDR3 length equals 12 residues. The ends were cut back, 8 bases at V and 6 bases at J, with 17 bases in the middle. The germline V gene encodes CDR1 SQVTM and CDR2 ANQGSEA. In DNA, the CDR3 is TGCAGCCTCGGGACTCCCCGCGGCGAGCAGTACTTC. Protein product: CSLGTPRGEQYF.

This clone was observed a single time. The gene calls are TRBV19 and TRBJ1-1, with D possibly matching TRBD1 (6 bases). The germline gives CDR1 LNHDA, CDR2 SQIVND (reference sequence). This CDR3 is 14 amino acids long. V dropped 2 bases and J dropped 2 bases, with 9 bases sitting between them. The CDR3 spells CASSISGANTEAFF. CDR3 DNA sequence: TGTGCCAGTAGTATATCAGGGGCAAACACTGAAGCTTTCTTT.

The V and J genes are TRBV3-1 (or the pseudogene TRBV3-2) and TRBJ2-7, with a weak D call TRBD2 (6 bases). This CDR3 is built from 14 residues. V was pared by 4 bases and J by 3 bases, with 13 bases between. Germline V lookup: CDR1 LGHDT, CDR2 YNNKEL (reference sequence). In DNA form, the CDR3 reads TGTGCCAGCAGCCCCCCAACGGGGGACTACGAGCAGTACTTC. Its protein product is CASSPPTGDYEQYF.

The gene calls are TRBV5-1 and TRBJ1-1, with a possible D match to TRBD1 (6 bases). CDR1 is SGHRS, CDR2 YFSETQ, per germline. V was cut by 3 bases and J by 5 bases, with 14 bases left in between. This CDR3 spans 14 amino acids. Here the CDR3 reads CASSSHGGRTEAFF. CDR3 nucleotide sequence: TGCGCCAGCAGCTCTCACGGGGGGCGGACTGAAGCTTTCTTT.

This clone appeared a single time. This chain joins TRBV29-1 and TRBJ2-7, with D possibly TRBD2 on 6 matching bases. Germline V lookup: CDR1 SQVTM, CDR2 ANQGSEA. The CDR3 is made up of 14 amino acids. The V and J ends lost 5 bases and 2 bases respectively, with 16 bases between them. The CDR3 sequence: CSVWGGTGAYEQYF. Written as DNA, the CDR3 is TGCAGCGTTTGGGGAGGAACAGGCGCCTACGAGCAGTACTTC.

The chain has TRBV28 and TRBJ2-1, with D perhaps TRBD1 (6 bases). CDR1 is MDHEN, CDR2 SYDVKM, per germline. Trimming took off 8 bases at V and 1 base at J, with 9 bases between the two ends. CDR3 length: 13 amino acids. The CDR3 DNA reads TGTGCCAGCCGGGACACGTCCTACAATGAGCAGTTCTTC. It yields the protein CASRDTSYNEQFF.

This clone was seen only once. The gene calls are TRBV6-1 and TRBJ2-7; TRBD1 agrees at 8 bases. V gave up 3 bases and J gave up 3 bases; unmatched junction bases: 4. The CDR3 has 14 amino acids. The germline CDR1 and CDR2 sequences are MNHNS and SASEGT. CDR3 sequence reads: CASSEDRVGYEQYF. The CDR3 DNA reads TGTGCCAGCAGTGAGGACAGGGTAGGCTACGAGCAGTACTTC.

J is TRBJ2-7 and V is TRBV2; 8 bases map to TRBD1. CDR3 length: 14 amino acids. Trimming at V came to 10 bases and at J to 2 bases, leaving 10 bases not matched to a gene. The germline gives CDR1 SNHLY, CDR2 FYNNEI. CDR3 loop: CAIPRDRSAYEQYF. CDR3 DNA: TGTGCCATTCCTCGGGACAGGAGTGCCTACGAGCAGTACTTC.

The CDR3 nucleotides are TGTGCCAGCAGTTATAACAGGATCAACACTGAAGCTTTCTTT. Translating gives CASSYNRINTEAFF. This sequence joins TRBV6-5 and TRBJ1-1, with a possible D match to TRBD1 (5 bases). This CDR3 is built from 14 residues. From germline, CDR1 is MNHEY and CDR2 SVGAGI. Trimming took off 3 bases at V and 2 bases at J, with 10 bases between the two ends.

This clone was observed a handful of times. This sequence joins TRBV4-1 and TRBJ1-3; a weak D match, TRBD1 (6 bases). V lost 0 bases, J lost 2 bases, and 17 bases lay in between. The CDR3 is 18 residues long. In germline, CDR1 is MGHRA, CDR2 YSYEKL. CDR3 DNA sequence: TGCGCCAGCAGCCAAGATGGGGACGTGGGGGCGGCTGGAAACACCATATATTTT. This gives the protein CASSQDGDVGAAGNTIYF.

The rearrangement joins TRBV27 to TRBJ1-1, with unresolved D. Germline CDR1 reads MNHEY; CDR2 reads SMNVEV (reference sequence). The CDR3 is 14 residues long. V shed 8 bases and J shed 1 base, with 14 bases lying between them. The CDR3: CASSSEIPNTEAFF. CDR3 bases: TGTGCCAGCTCTAGTGAAATTCCGAACACTGAAGCTTTCTTT.

The genes are TRBV11-3 and TRBJ2-1; 9 positions agree with TRBD2. The CDR3 runs 14 residues. V was clipped by 3 bases and J by 7 bases; unmatched bases: 4. CDR1 and CDR2 from the germline V gene are SGHNT and YENEEA. CDR3 sequence: CASSFLAGTNEQFF. The DNA of the CDR3 is TGTGCCAGCAGCTTCCTAGCGGGAACAAATGAGCAGTTCTTC.